The 10 T cell receptor beta chains below come from one sample, sequenced in a study of blood T cell repertoires in COVID-19. Sequenced by immunoSEQ multiplex PCR; TCRdb stores in-frame clones only, minus some. The table records roughly 250,000 clones, 70% to 85% of them present only once. Sequencing was performed on peripheral blood. All receptors come from an elderly woman with acute or convalescent COVID-19.

The V gene is TRBV10-2, the J gene TRBJ2-2; D uncertain. Germline V lookup: CDR1 WSHSY, CDR2 SAAADI. V was trimmed by 7 bases and J by 3 bases, leaving 6 bases between them. The CDR3 contains 12 residues. The CDR3, as DNA: TGCGCCAGCACTCGGTACACCGGGGAGCTGTTTTTT. Its translation is CASTRYTGELFF.

V is TRBV7-8 and J is TRBJ2-7, with no clear D. The CDR3 loop spans 13 amino acids. V lost 1 base and J lost 9, with 13 bases in between. Per germline, CDR1 SGHVS and CDR2 FQNEAQ. The CDR3 bases are TGTGCCAGCAGCTTAGACGGAGATCTGGGGCAGTACTTC. It codes for CASSLDGDLGQYF.

This chain connects TRBV5-5 to TRBJ2-5, with D uncertain. Germline assignment: CDR1 SGHKS and CDR2 YYEKEE (reference sequence). The CDR3 extends over 11 amino acids. The ends were cut back, 2 bases at V and 3 bases at J, with 2 bases in the middle. This CDR3 is CASSFEETQYF. CDR3 DNA sequence: TGTGCCAGCAGCTTCGAAGAGACCCAGTACTTC.

In DNA form, the CDR3 reads TGCAGCGCGCGCGGACAGGGGTTTATGGAGACCCAGTACTTC. It specifies CSARGQGFMETQYF. J is TRBJ2-5 and V is TRBV29-1; 9 positions match TRBD1. There are 14 residues in the CDR3. The V gene end was trimmed by 7 bases and the J gene end by 5 bases; junction bases not matched to a gene: 11. Germline-derived CDR1 and CDR2 are SQVTM and ANQGSEA.

This rearrangement joins TRBV12-3 or TRBV12-4 to TRBJ1-2; D unclear. The CDR3 is 13 amino acids. V was trimmed by 1 base and J by 3 bases, leaving 6 bases between them. The CDR3, as DNA: TGTGCCAGCAGTTTAGTCCAATACTATGGCTACACCTTC. Its translation: CASSLVQYYGYTF.

The V gene is TRBV7-8, the J gene TRBJ1-5; D ambiguous. Trimming took off 2 bases at V and 9 bases at J, with 8 bases between the two ends. The germline V gene encodes CDR1 SGHVS and CDR2 FQNEAQ. This CDR3 is built from 12 residues. CDR3 amino acids: CASSLTNWPQHF. The CDR3 DNA is TGTGCCAGCAGCTTAACAAATTGGCCCCAGCATTTT.

The gene calls are TRBV7-9 and TRBJ1-3; 8 bases map to TRBD1. CDR3 length: 16 residues. The V segment lost 6 bases and the J segment 0 bases; nucleotides outside the gene matches: 7. Germline V gene data show CDR1 as SEHNR and CDR2 as FQNEAQ (reference sequence). CDR3 nucleotides: TGTGCCAGCAGGAGAAACAGGGGGGACTCTGGAAACACCATATATTTT. This translates into CASRRNRGDSGNTIYF.

The chain joins TRBV7-2 to TRBJ2-2, with TRBD2 matching 10 bases. V lost 6 bases to trimming and J lost 4 bases; unmatched junction nucleotides: 8. This CDR3 has 16 amino acids. Germline CDR1 is SGHTA and CDR2 is FQGNSA. CDR3 in DNA: TGTGCCAGCAGAACAGCGGGGGGGCAGGGCACCGGGGAGCTGTTTTTT. Protein product: CASRTAGGQGTGELFF. Together with reference TRBV7-2 and TRBJ2-2, the CDR3 gives the full variable domain: GAGVSQSPSNKVTEKGKDVELRCDPISGHTALYWYRQSLGQGLEFLIYFQGNSAPDKSGLPSDRFSAERTGGSVSTLTIQRTQQEDSAVYLCASRTAGGQGTGELFFGEGSRLTVL.

This chain uses TRBV28 with TRBJ1-2; D may be TRBD1 (6 bases). With 3 bases removed from V and 3 bases from J, the gap between germline ends came to 8 bases. The CDR3 has 13 residues. Germline lookup yields CDR1 MDHEN and CDR2 SYDVKM. CDR3 residues: CASSLGADYGYTF. The DNA for the CDR3 is TGTGCCAGCAGTTTGGGGGCGGACTATGGCTACACCTTC.

This chain joins TRBV2 and TRBJ2-3; D is perhaps TRBD2 (6 bases). The V gene's germline CDR1 is SNHLY and CDR2 FYNNEI. Trimming removed 6 bases from V and 1 base from J, with 14 bases in between. This CDR3 spans 15 amino acids. The CDR3 DNA reads as TGTGCCAGCAGGGGCGACGGGGGTCGCACAGATACGCAGTATTTT. The encoded protein is CASRGDGGRTDTQYF.